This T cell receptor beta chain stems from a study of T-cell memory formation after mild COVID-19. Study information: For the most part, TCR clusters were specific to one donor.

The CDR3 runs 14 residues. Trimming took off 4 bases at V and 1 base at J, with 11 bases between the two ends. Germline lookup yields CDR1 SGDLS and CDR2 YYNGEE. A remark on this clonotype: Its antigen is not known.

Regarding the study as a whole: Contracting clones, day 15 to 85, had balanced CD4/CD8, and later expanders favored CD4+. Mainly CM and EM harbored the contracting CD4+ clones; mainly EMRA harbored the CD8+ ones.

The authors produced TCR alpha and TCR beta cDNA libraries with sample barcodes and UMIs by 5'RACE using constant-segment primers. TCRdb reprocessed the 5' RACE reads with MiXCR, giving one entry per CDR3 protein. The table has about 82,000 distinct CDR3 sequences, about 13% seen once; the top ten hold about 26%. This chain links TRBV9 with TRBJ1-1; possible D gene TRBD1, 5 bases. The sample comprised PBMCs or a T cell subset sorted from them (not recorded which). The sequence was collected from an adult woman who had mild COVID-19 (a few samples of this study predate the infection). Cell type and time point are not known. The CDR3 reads CASSPWDGNTEAFF. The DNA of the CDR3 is TGTGCCAGCAGCCCCTGGGACGGGAACACTGAAGCTTTCTTT.